The clone carrying this T cell receptor (beta chain) was seen at least ten times. The target antigen is unknown. Unique molecular identifiers (one per individual cDNA molecule) were attached. From the 5' RACE reads, TCRdb called clonotypes with MiXCR, one entry per CDR3 protein. The sample has 70,000 or so distinct CDR3 sequences; roughly an eighth are singletons. Trimming removed 3 bases at V and 5 bases at J, with 12 bases between. The germline gives CDR1 SGHRS, CDR2 YFSETQ. The CDR3 length is 15 residues. The entry originates in a study of early T cells in non-severe SARS-CoV-2 infection. Findings and caveats of the study: Sequences matched to VDJdb favored anti-spike CD8 responses, while private and CD4 specificities were missed.

The clonotype was recovered from an adult who was a healthcare worker with PCR-confirmed SARS-CoV-2 infection or an uninfected control (not recorded which). The J gene is TRBJ1-6, the V gene TRBV5-1, with D unclear. The sequencing input was whole blood. The CDR3 loop reads CASSSDRVNNSPLHF. The CDR3 bases are TGCGCCAGCAGCTCAGACCGGGTCAATAATTCACCCCTCCACTTT.